These T cell receptor beta chains were read from a single sample in a study of shared clonotypes between healthy human individuals. Only in-frame clones appear in the TCRdb table, and some are missing; sequencing was by immunoSEQ multiplex PCR. The sample lists some 2 million clones, about 95% occurring once. The sequenced sample was naive CD8+ T cells sorted from blood. The source of these receptors is a man aged 18 to 30 in good health. Both conserved end residues are part of each CDR3. D genes are given only for firm matches. Size values are once, few and many counts, or a class for expanded clones, and some rows have none.

j_call: TRBJ1-6
v_call: TRBV5-4
d_call: NA
clone_size: NA
cdr3_aa: CASSLGVGNSPLHF
cdr3_nt: TGTGCCAGCAGCTTGGGCGTAGGTAATTCACCCCTCCACTTT

j_call: TRBJ2-3
v_call: TRBV5-6
d_call: TRBD1
clone_size: NA
cdr3_aa: CASSPLRDSREDTQYF
cdr3_nt: TGTGCCAGCAGCCCGCTCCGGGACAGCCGCGAAGATACGCAGTATTTT

j_call: TRBJ2-3
v_call: TRBV27
d_call: NA
clone_size: NA
cdr3_aa: CASTLVSGADTQYF
cdr3_nt: TGTGCCAGTACTCTCGTCTCAGGGGCAGATACGCAGTATTTT

j_call: TRBJ1-2
v_call: TRBV19
d_call: TRBD1
clone_size: NA
cdr3_aa: CASSIVPTGDGYTF
cdr3_nt: TGTGCCAGTAGTATCGTCCCGACAGGGGATGGCTACACCTTC

j_call: TRBJ2-7
v_call: TRBV27
d_call: NA
clone_size: NA
cdr3_aa: CASSLNAGHEQYF
cdr3_nt: TGTGCCAGCAGTTTAAATGCGGGCCACGAGCAGTACTTC

j_call: TRBJ2-2
v_call: TRBV6-6
d_call: NA
clone_size: once
cdr3_aa: CASGHTGELFF
cdr3_nt: TGTGCCAGTGGGCACACCGGGGAGCTGTTTTTT

j_call: TRBJ2-3
v_call: TRBV7-9
d_call: NA
clone_size: NA
cdr3_aa: CASSKREVADTQYF
cdr3_nt: TGTGCCAGCAGCAAAAGGGAGGTCGCAGATACGCAGTATTTT

j_call: TRBJ2-7
v_call: TRBV4-2
d_call: NA
clone_size: NA
cdr3_aa: CASSQEVVSSYEQYF
cdr3_nt: TGTGCCAGCAGCCAAGAGGTGGTGAGCTCCTACGAGCAGTACTTC

j_call: TRBJ2-5
v_call: TRBV5-4
d_call: TRBD2
clone_size: NA
cdr3_aa: CASSLGLAQETQYF
cdr3_nt: TGTGCCAGCAGCCTGGGACTAGCTCAGGAGACCCAGTACTTC

j_call: TRBJ2-7
v_call: TRBV9
d_call: TRBD1
clone_size: NA
cdr3_aa: CASSAPALTGVENEQYF
cdr3_nt: TGTGCCAGCAGCGCTCCAGCCCTCACAGGGGTAGAGAACGAGCAGTACTTC

j_call: TRBJ1-2
v_call: TRBV9
d_call: TRBD1
clone_size: NA
cdr3_aa: CASSSHGDRGFYGYTF
cdr3_nt: TGTGCCAGCAGCTCCCACGGGGACAGGGGATTCTATGGCTACACCTTC

j_call: TRBJ2-7
v_call: TRBV7-9
d_call: TRBD1
clone_size: NA
cdr3_aa: CASSRGQGASGGSYEQYF
cdr3_nt: TGTGCCAGCAGCCGAGGACAGGGGGCGAGCGGGGGCTCCTACGAGCAGTACTTC

j_call: TRBJ2-7
v_call: TRBV30
d_call: TRBD1
clone_size: NA
cdr3_aa: CAWGTEDLAQRYF
cdr3_nt: TGTGCCTGGGGGACAGAGGATTTGGCGCAGCGGTACTTC

j_call: TRBJ1-6
v_call: TRBV11-2
d_call: NA
clone_size: NA
cdr3_aa: CASSFSPDPVSYNSPLHF
cdr3_nt: TGTGCCAGCAGCTTTAGTCCCGATCCTGTCTCCTATAATTCACCCCTCCACTTT

j_call: TRBJ1-5
v_call: TRBV19
d_call: TRBD1
clone_size: NA
cdr3_aa: CASSIGQGDQPQHF
cdr3_nt: TGTGCCAGTAGTATAGGACAGGGCGATCAGCCCCAGCATTTT

j_call: TRBJ2-5
v_call: TRBV9
d_call: NA
clone_size: NA
cdr3_aa: CASSVDGGGALKETQYF
cdr3_nt: TGTGCCAGCAGCGTAGATGGTGGGGGGGCCCTTAAAGAGACCCAGTACTTC

j_call: TRBJ2-7
v_call: TRBV6-1
d_call: NA
clone_size: NA
cdr3_aa: CASSVLLGSYEQYF
cdr3_nt: TGTGCCAGCAGTGTCTTACTTGGTTCCTACGAGCAGTACTTC